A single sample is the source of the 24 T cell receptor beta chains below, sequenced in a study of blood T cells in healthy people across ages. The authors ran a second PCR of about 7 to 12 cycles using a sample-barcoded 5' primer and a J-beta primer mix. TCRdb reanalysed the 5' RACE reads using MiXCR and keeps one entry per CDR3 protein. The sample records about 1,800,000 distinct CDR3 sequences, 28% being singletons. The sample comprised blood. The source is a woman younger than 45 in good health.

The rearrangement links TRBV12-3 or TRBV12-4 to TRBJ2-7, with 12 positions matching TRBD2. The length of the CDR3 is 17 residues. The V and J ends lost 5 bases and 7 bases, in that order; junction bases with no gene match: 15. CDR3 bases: TGTGCCAGCAGTCCCCCGGGGACTAGCGGGTCCTACAATGAGCAGTACTTC. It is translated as CASSPPGTSGSYNEQYF.

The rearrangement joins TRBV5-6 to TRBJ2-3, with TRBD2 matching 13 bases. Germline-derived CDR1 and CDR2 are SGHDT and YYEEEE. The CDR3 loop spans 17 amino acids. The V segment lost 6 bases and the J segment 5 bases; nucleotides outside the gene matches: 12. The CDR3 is CASTYTSGGAAVDTQYF. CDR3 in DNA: TGTGCCAGCACCTATACTAGCGGGGGGGCCGCGGTAGATACGCAGTATTTT.

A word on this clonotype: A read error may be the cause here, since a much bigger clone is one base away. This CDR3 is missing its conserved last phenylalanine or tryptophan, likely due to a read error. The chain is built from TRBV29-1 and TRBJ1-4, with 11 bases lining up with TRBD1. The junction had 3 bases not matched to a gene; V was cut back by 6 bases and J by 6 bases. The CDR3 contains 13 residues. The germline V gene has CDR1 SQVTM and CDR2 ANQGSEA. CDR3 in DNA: TGCAGCGTCCCGGGACAGGGGGATGAAAAACTGTTTTTG. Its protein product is CSVPGQGDEKLFL.

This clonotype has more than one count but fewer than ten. CDR3 protein: CASRDRGAGGYTF. Here the CDR3 DNA reads TGTGCCAGTCGGGACAGGGGGGCGGGGGGCTACACCTTC. The V call is TRBV12-3 or TRBV12-4, the J call TRBJ1-2; 11 bases line up with TRBD1. V shed 9 bases and J 8 bases; nucleotides not matched to a gene: 8. This CDR3 is 13 amino acids long.

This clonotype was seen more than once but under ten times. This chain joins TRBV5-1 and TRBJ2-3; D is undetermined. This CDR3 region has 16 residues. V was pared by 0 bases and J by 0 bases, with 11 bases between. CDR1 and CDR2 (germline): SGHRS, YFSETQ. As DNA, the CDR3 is TGCGCCAGCAGCTTGGCGGCCCCTACTAGCACAGATACGCAGTATTTT. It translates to CASSLAAPTSTDTQYF.

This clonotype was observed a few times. CDR3 bases: TGTGCCAGCAGAATCGAGATAAATCAGCCCCAGCATTTT. Amino acids: CASRIEINQPQHF. The chain employs TRBV2 and TRBJ1-5, with D uncertain. Germline CDR1 is SNHLY and CDR2 is FYNNEI. The V end was cut by 6 bases, the J end by 4 bases, with 10 bases between. This CDR3 contains 13 residues.

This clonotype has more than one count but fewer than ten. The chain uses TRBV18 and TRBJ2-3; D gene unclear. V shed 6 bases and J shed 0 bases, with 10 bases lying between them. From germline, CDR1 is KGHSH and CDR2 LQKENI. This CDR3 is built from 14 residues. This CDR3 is CASSKDVSTDTQYF. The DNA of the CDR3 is TGTGCCAGCTCGAAGGACGTCAGCACAGATACGCAGTATTTT.

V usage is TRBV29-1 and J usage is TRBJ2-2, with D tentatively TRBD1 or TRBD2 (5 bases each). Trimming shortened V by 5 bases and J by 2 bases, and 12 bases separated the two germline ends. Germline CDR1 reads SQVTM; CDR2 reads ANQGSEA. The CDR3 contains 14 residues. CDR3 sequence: CSVSPGPNTGELFF. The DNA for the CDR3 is TGCAGCGTTTCCCCGGGACCCAACACCGGGGAGCTGTTTTTT.

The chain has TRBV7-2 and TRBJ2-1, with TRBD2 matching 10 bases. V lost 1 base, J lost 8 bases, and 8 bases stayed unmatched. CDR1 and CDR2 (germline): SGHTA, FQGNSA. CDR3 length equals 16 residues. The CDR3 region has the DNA TGTGCCAGCAGCTTAGTGGGGGCTAGCGGGAGCTATGAGCAGTTCTTC. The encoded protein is CASSLVGASGSYEQFF.

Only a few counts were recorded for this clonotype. The CDR3 sequence is CASSYGGDSGNTIYF. The CDR3 bases are TGTGCCAGCAGTTACGGAGGGGACTCCGGAAACACCATATATTTT. The V and J genes are TRBV6-6 and TRBJ1-3; perhaps TRBD1 as D (5 bases). Germline CDR1 reads MNHNY; CDR2 reads SVGAGI (reference sequence). The CDR3 spans 15 residues. V was pared by 2 bases and J by 4 bases, with 12 bases between.

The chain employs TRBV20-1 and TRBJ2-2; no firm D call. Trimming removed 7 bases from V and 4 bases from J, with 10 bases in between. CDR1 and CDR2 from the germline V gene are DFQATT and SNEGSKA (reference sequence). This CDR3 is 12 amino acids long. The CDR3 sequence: CSGGGRTGELFF. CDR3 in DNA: TGCAGTGGTGGCGGACGCACCGGGGAGCTGTTTTTT.

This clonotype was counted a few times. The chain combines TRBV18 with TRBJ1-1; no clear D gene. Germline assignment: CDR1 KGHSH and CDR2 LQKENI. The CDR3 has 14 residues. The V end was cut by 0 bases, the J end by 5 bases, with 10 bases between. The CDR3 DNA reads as TGTGCCAGCTCACCACCGAGGGATCGGACTGAAGCTTTCTTT. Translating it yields CASSPPRDRTEAFF.

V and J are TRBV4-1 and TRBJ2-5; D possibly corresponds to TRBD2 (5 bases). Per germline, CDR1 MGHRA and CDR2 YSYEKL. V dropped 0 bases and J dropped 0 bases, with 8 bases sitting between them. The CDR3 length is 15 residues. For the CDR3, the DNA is TGCGCCAGCAGCCAAGATCTGGACTACCAAGAGACCCAGTACTTC. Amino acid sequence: CASSQDLDYQETQYF.

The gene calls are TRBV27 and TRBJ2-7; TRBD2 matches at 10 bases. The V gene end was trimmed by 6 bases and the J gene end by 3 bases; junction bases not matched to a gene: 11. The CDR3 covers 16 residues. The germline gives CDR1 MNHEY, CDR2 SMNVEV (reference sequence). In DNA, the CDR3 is TGTGCCAGCAGCTCATCCGGGACTAGCGACATCTACGAGCAGTACTTC. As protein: CASSSSGTSDIYEQYF.

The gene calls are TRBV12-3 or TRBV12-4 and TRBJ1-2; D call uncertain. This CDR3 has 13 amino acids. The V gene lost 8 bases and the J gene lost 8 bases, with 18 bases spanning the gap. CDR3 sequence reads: CASGDWARSGYTF. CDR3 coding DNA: TGTGCCAGCGGGGATTGGGCCCGGTCGGGCTACACCTTC.

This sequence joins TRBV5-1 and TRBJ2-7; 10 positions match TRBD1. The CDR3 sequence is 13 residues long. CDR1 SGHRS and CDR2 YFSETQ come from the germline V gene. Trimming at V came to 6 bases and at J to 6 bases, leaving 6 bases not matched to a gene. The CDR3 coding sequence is TGCGCCAGCAAGGGGGACAGGGGAGGCGAGCAGTACTTC. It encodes CASKGDRGGEQYF.

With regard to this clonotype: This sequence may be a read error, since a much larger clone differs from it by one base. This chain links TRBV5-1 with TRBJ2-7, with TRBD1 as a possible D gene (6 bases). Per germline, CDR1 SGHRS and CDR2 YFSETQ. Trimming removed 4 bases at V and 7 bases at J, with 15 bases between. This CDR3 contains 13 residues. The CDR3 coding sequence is TGCGCCAGCAGCACCGGACAGCACAATGAGCAGTACTTC. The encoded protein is CASSTGQHNEQYF.

DNA of the CDR3: TGTGCCAGCCGAGAAAGCGGGAGTATGATCGATGAGCAGTTCTTC. Protein: CASRESGSMIDEQFF. The chain joins TRBV27 to TRBJ2-1; 8 bases are a match to TRBD2. The V and J ends lost 8 bases and 8 bases, in that order; junction bases with no gene match: 14. Germline V CDR1 and CDR2: MNHEY, SMNVEV (reference sequence). This CDR3 spans 15 amino acids.

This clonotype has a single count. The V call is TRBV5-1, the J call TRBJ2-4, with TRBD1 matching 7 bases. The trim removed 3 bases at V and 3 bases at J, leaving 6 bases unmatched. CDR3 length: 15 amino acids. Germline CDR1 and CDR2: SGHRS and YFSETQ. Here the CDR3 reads CASSSYQGDKNIQYF. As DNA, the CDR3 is TGCGCCAGCAGCTCGTACCAGGGGGACAAAAACATTCAGTACTTC. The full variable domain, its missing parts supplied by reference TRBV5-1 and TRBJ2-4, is KAGVTQTPRYLIKTRGQQVTLSCSPISGHRSVSWYQQTPGQGLQFLFEYFSETQRNKGNFPGRFSGRQFSNSRSEMNVSTLELGDSALYLCASSSYQGDKNIQYFGAGTRLSVL.

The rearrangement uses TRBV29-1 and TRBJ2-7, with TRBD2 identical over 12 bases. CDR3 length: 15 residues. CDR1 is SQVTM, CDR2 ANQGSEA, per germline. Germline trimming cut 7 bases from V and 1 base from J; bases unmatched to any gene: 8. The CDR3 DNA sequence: TGCAGCGCCCACGGCCTAGCGGGAGGGTCCTACGAGCAGTACTTC. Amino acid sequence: CSAHGLAGGSYEQYF.

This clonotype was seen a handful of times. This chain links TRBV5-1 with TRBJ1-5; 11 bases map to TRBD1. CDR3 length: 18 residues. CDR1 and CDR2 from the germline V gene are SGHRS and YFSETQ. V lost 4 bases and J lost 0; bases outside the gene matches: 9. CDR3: CASSEGTGGAYSNQPQHF. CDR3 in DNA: TGCGCCAGCAGCGAGGGGACAGGGGGAGCTTATAGCAATCAGCCCCAGCATTTT.

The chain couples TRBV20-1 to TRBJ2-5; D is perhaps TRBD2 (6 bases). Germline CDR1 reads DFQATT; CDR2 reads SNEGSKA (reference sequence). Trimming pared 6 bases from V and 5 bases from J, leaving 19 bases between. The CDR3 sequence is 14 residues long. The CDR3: CSATGDLRRETQYF. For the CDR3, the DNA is TGCAGTGCCACGGGAGATCTCCGTAGGGAGACCCAGTACTTC.

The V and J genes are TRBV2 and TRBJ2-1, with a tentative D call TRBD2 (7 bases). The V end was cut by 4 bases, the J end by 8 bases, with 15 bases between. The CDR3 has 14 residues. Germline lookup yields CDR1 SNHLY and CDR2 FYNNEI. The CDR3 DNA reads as TGTGCCAGCAGTGTTCGCGGGGGCGCATATGAGCAGTTCTTC. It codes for CASSVRGGAYEQFF.

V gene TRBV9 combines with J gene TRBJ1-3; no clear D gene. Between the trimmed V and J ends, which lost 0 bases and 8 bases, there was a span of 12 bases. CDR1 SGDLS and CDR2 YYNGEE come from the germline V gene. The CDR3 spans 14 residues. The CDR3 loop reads CASSVALGADTIYF. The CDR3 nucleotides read TGTGCCAGCAGCGTAGCTCTTGGAGCGGACACCATATATTTT.